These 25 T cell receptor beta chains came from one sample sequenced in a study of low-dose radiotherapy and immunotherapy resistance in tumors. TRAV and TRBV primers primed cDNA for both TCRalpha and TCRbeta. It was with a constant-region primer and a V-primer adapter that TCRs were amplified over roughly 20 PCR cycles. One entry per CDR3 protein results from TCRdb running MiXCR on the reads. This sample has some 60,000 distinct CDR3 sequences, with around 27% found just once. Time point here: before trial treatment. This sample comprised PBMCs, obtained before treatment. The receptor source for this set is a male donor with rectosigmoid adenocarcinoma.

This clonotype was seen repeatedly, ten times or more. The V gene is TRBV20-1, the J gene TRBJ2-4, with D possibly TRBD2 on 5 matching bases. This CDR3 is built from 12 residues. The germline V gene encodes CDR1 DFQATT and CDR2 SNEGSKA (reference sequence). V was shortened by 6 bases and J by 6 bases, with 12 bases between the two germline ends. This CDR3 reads CSARAGLNIQYF. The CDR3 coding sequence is TGCAGTGCGCGTGCGGGCTTAAACATTCAGTACTTC.

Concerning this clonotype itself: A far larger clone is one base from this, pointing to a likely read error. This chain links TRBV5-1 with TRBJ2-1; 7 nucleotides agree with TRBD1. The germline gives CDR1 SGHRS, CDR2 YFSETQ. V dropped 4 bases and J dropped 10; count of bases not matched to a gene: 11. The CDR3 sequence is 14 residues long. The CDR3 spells CASSIDRDRYEQFF. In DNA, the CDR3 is TGCGCCAGCAGCATTGACAGGGATAGATACGAGCAGTTCTTC. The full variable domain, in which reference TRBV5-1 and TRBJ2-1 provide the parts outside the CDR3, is KAGVTQTPRYLIKTRGQQVTLSCSPISGHRSVSWYQQTPGQGLQFLFEYFSETQRNKGNFPGRFSGRQFSNSRSEMNVSTLELGDSALYLCASSIDRDRYEQFFGPGTRLTVL.

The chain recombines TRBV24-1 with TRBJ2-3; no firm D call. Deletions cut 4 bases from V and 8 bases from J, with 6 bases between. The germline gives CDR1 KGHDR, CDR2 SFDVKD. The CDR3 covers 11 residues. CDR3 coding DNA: TGTGCCACCAGTGACGGTCTTACGCAGTATTTT. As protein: CATSDGLTQYF.

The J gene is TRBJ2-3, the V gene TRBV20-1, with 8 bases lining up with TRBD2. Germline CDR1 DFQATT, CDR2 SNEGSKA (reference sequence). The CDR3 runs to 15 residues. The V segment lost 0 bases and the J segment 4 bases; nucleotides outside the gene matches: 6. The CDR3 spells CSARDHRGGPDTQYF. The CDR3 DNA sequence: TGCAGTGCTAGAGATCATCGGGGGGGGCCAGATACGCAGTATTTT.

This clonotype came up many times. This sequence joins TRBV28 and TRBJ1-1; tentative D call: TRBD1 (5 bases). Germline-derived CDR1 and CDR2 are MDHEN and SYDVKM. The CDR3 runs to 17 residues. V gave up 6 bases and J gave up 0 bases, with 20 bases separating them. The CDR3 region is CASSPDTRLLMNTEAFF. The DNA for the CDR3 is TGTGCCAGCAGCCCGGACACCCGGCTTTTAATGAACACTGAAGCTTTCTTT. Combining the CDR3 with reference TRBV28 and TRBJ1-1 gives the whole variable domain DVKVTQSSRYLVKRTGEKVFLECVQDMDHENMFWYRQDPGLGLRLIYFSYDVKMKEKGDIPEGYSVSREKKERFSLILESASTNQTSMYLCASSPDTRLLMNTEAFFGQGTRLTVV.

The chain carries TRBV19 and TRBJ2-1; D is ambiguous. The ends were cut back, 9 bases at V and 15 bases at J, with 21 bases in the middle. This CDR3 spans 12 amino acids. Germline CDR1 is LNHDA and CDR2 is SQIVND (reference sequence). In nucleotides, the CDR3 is TGTGCCAGCAGGCCCGGGCTGGAAAGGATGTTCTTC. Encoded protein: CASRPGLERMFF.

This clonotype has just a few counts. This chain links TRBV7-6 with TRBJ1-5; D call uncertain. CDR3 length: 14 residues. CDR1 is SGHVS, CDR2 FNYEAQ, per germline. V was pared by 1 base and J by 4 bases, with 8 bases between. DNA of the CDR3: TGTGCCAGCAGCTTAGGGTCAGTTAATCAGCCCCAGCATTTT. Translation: CASSLGSVNQPQHF.

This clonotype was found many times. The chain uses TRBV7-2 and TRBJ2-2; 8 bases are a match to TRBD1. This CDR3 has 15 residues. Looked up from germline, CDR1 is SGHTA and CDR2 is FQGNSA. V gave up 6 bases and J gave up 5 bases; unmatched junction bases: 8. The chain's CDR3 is CASRLGQGATGELFF. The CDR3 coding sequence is TGTGCCAGCAGGCTGGGGCAGGGGGCGACCGGGGAGCTGTTTTTT. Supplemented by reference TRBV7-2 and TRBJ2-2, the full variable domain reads GAGVSQSPSNKVTEKGKDVELRCDPISGHTALYWYRQSLGQGLEFLIYFQGNSAPDKSGLPSDRFSAERTGGSVSTLTIQRTQQEDSAVYLCASRLGQGATGELFFGEGSRLTVL.

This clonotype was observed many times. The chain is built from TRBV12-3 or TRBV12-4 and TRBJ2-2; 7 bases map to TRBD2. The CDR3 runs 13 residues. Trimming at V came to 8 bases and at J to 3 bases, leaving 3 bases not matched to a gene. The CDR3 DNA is TGTGCCAGCGGGACTACCTACACCGGGGAGCTGTTTTTT. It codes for CASGTTYTGELFF.

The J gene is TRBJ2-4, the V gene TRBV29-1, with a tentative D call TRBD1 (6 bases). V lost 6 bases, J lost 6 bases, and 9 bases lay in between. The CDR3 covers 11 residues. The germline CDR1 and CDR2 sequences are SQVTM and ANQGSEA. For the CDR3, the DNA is TGCAGCGTCCTAGGGGGAAACATTCAGTACTTC. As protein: CSVLGGNIQYF.

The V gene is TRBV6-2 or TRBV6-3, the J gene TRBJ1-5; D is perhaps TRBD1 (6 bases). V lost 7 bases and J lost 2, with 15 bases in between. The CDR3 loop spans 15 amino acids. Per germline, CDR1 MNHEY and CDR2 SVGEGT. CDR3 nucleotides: TGTGCCAGCAATCCATCGGGGGCTGGCAATCAGCCCCAGCATTTT. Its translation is CASNPSGAGNQPQHF.

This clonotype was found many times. CDR3: CASSLDRWNTEAFF. As DNA, the CDR3 is TGTGCCAGCAGCTTAGATAGATGGAACACTGAAGCTTTCTTT. This chain connects TRBV7-2 to TRBJ1-1; no reliable D call. The CDR3 runs 14 residues. CDR1 and CDR2 (germline): SGHTA, FQGNSA. Trimming cost V 1 base and J 1 base, with 7 bases left between them.

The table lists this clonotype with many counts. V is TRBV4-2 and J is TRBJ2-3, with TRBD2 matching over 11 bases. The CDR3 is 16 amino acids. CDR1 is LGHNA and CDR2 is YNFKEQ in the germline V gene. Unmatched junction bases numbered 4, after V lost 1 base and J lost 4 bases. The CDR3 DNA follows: TGTGCCAGCAGCCAAGTGCTAGCGGGGGGATCAGATACGCAGTATTTT. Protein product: CASSQVLAGGSDTQYF.

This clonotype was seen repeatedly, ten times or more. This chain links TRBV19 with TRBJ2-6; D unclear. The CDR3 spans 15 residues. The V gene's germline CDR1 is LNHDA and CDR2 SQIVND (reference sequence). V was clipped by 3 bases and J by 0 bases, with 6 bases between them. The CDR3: CASSMISSGANVLTF. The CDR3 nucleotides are TGTGCCAGTAGTATGATCTCCTCTGGGGCCAACGTCCTGACTTTC.

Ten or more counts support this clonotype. The CDR3: CASGMFFSGANVLTF. The CDR3 DNA is TGTGCCAGCGGGATGTTTTTCTCTGGGGCCAACGTCCTGACTTTC. V usage is TRBV28 and J usage is TRBJ2-6; D not certain. V was clipped by 8 bases and J by 0 bases, with 11 bases between them. CDR3 length: 15 residues. Germline V gene sequence: CDR1 MDHEN, CDR2 SYDVKM.

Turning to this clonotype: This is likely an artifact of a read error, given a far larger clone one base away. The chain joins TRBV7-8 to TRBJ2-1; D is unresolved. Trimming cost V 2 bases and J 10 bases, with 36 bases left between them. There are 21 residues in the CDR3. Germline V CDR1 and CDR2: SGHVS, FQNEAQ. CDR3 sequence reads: CASSLRTGFSYEQSFSYEQFF. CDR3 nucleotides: TGTGCCAGCAGCTTACGAACCGGCTTCTCCTACGAGCAGAGCTTCTCCTACGAGCAGTTCTTC.

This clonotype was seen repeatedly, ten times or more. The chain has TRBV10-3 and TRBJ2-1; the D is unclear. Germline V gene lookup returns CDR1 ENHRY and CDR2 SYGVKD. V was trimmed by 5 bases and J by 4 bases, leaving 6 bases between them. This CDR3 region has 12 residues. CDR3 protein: CAISPWYNEQFF. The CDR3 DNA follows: TGTGCCATCAGTCCGTGGTACAATGAGCAGTTCTTC.

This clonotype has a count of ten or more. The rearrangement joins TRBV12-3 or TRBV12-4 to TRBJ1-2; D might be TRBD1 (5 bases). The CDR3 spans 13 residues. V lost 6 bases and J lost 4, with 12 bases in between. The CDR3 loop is CASRSQTAYGYTF. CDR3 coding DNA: TGTGCCAGCAGATCTCAGACAGCCTATGGCTACACCTTC.

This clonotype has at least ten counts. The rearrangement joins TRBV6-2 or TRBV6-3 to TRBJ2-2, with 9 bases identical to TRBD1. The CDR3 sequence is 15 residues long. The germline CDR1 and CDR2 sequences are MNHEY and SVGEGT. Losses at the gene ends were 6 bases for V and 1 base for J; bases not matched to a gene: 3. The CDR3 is CASRGTGRNTGELFF. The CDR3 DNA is TGTGCCAGCAGAGGGACAGGGCGGAACACCGGGGAGCTGTTTTTT.

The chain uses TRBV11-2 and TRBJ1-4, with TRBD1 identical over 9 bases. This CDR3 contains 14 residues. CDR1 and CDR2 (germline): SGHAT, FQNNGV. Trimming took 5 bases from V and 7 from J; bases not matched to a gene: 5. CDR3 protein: CASSRGQGPEKLFF. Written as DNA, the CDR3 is TGTGCCAGCAGCAGGGGACAGGGTCCTGAAAAACTGTTTTTT.

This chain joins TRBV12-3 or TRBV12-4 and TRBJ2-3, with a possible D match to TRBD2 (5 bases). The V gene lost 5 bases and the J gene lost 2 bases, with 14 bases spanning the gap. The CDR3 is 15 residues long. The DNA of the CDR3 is TGTGCCAGCAGTCTAACCAGCGGAAACACAGATACGCAGTATTTT. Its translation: CASSLTSGNTDTQYF.

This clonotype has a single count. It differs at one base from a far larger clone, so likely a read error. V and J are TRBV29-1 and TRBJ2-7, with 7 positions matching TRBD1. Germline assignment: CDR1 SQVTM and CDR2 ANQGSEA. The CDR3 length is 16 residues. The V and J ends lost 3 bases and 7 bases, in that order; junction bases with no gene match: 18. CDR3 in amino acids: CSVDGGDRALYNEQYF. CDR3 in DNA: TGCAGCGTTGACGGCGGAGACAGGGCCCTCTACAATGAGCAGTACTTC.

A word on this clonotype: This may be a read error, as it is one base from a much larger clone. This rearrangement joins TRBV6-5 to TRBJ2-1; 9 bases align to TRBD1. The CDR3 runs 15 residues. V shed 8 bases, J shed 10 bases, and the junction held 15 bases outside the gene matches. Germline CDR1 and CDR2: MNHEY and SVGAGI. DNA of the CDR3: TGTGCCAGCCGAGACGCGACAGGGGGGGTCTACGAGCAGTTCTTC. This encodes CASRDATGGVYEQFF.

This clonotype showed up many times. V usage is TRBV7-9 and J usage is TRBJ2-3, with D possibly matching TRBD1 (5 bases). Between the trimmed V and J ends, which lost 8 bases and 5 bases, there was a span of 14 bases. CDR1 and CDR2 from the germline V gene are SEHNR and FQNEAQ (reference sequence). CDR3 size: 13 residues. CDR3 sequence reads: CASGSRVGDTQYF. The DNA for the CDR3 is TGTGCCAGCGGCTCCAGGGTGGGAGATACGCAGTATTTT.

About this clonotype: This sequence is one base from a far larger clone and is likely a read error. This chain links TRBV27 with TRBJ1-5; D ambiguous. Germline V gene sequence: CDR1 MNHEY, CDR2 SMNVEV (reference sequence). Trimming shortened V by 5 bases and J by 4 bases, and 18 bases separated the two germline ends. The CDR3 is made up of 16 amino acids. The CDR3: CASSPILGNSNQPQHF. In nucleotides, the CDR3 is TGTGCCAGCAGTCCCATCTTGGGGAACTCAAATCAGCCCCAGCATTTT.